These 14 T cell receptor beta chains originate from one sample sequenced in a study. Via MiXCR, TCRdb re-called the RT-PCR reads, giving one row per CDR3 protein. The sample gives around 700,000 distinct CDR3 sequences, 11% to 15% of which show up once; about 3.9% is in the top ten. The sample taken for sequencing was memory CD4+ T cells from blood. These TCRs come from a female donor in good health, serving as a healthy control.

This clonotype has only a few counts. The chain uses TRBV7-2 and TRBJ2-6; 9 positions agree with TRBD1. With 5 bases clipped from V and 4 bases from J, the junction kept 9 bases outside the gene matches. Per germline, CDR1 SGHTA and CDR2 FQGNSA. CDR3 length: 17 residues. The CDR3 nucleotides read TGTGCCAGCAGCCCCAAGTCGGGGACAGGGGGGGCCAACGTCCTGACTTTC. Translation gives CASSPKSGTGGANVLTF.

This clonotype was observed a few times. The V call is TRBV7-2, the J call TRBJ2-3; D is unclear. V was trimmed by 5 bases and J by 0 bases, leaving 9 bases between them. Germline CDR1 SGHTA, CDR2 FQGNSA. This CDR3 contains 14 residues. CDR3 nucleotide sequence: TGTGCCAGCAGCGCCCGACTGAGCACAGATACGCAGTATTTT. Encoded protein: CASSARLSTDTQYF.

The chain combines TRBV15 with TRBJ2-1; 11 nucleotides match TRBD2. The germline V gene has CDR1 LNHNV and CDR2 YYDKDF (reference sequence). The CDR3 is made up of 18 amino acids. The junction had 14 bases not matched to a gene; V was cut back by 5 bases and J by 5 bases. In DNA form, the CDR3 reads TGTGCCACCAGCGAGGGGTACGGTAGCGGGAGGGAAGACAATGAGCAGTTCTTC. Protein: CATSEGYGSGREDNEQFF. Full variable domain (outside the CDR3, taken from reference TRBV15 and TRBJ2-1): DAMVIQNPRYQVTQFGKPVTLSCSQTLNHNVMYWYQQKSSQAPKLLFHYYDKDFNNEADTPDNFQSRRPNTSFCFLDIRSPGLGDTAMYLCATSEGYGSGREDNEQFFGPGTRLTVL.

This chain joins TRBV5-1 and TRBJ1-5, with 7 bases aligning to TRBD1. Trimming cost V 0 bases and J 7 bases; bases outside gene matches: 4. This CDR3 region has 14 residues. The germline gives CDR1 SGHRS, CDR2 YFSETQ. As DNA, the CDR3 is TGCGCCAGCAGCTTGGAGGGGGCTATGCAGCCCCAGCATTTT. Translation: CASSLEGAMQPQHF.

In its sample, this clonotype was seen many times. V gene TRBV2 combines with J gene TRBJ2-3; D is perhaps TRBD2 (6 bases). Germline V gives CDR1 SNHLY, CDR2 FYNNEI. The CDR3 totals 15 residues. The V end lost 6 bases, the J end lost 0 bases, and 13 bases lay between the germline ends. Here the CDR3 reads CASRLRTTSTDTQYF. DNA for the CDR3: TGTGCCAGCAGGTTGCGGACTACGAGCACAGATACGCAGTATTTT.

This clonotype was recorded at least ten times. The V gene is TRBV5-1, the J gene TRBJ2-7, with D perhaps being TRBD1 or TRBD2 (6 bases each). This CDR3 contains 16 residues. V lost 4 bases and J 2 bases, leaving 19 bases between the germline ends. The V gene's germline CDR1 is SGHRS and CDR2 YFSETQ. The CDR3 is CASSVEWGALPYEQYF. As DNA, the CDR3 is TGCGCCAGCAGCGTGGAATGGGGGGCCCTACCCTACGAGCAGTACTTC.

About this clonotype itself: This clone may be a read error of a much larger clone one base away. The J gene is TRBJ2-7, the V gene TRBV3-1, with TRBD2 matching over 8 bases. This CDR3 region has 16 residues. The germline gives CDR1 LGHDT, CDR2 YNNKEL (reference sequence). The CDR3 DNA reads TGTGCCAGCAACCAAGTACCTAGCGGGCAACTGTACGAGCAGTACTTC. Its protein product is CASNQVPSGQLYEQYF.

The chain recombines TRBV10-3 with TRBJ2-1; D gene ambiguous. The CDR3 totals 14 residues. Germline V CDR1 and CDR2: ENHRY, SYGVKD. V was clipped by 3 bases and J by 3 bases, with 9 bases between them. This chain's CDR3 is CAISEELDYNEQFF. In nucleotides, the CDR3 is TGTGCCATCAGTGAAGAGTTGGACTACAATGAGCAGTTCTTC.

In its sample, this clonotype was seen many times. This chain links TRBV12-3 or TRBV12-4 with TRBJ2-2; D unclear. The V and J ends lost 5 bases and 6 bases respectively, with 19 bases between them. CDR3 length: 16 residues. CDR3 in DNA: TGTGCCAGCAGTCCCCGCAGCGCGGTGGACCCCGGGGAGCTGTTTTTT. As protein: CASSPRSAVDPGELFF.

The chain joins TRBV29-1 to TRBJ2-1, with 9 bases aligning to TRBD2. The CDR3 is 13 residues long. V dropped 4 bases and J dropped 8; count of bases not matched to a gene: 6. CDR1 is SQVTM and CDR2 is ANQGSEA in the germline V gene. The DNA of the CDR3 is TGCAGCGTTGTCATCCTAGCGGGATATGAGCAGTTCTTC. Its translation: CSVVILAGYEQFF.

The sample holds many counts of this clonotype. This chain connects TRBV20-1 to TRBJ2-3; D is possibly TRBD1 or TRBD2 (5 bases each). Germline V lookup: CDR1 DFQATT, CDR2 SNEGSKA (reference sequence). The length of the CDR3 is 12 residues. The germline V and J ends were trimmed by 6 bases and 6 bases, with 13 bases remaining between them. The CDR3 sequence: CSARGSADTQYF. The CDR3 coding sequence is TGCAGTGCCCGGGGCTCCGCGGATACGCAGTATTTT.

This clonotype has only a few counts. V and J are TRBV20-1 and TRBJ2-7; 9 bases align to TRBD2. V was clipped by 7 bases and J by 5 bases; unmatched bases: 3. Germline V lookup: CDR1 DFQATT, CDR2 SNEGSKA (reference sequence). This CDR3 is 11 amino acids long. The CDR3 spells CSVGTSNEQYF. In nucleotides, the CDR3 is TGCAGTGTCGGGACTAGCAACGAGCAGTACTTC.

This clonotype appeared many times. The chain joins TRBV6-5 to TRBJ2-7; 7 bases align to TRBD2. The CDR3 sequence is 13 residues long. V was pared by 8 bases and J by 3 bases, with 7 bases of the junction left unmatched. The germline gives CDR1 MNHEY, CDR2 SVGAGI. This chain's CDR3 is CASRSGTNYEQYF. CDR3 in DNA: TGTGCCAGCCGCTCCGGGACTAACTACGAGCAGTACTTC.

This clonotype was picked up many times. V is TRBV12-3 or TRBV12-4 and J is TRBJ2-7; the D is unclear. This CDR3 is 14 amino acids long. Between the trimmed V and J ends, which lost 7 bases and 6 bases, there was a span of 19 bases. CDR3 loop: CASTLYLGIAEQYF. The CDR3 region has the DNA TGTGCCAGCACCCTTTATTTAGGAATTGCCGAGCAGTACTTC.